The TCR beta chain described here comes from a study of blood T cell repertoires in COVID-19. V lost 4 bases, J lost 8 bases, and 6 bases stayed unmatched. This CDR3 has 13 amino acids. Germline assignment: CDR1 LGHDT and CDR2 YNNKEL (reference sequence). Repertoires were generated with immunoSEQ multiplex PCR, while TCRdb's copy carries only in-frame clones and drops some. The table shows about 140,000 clones, with roughly 81% occurring only once. This chain uses TRBV3-1 (or the pseudogene TRBV3-2) with TRBJ1-2; 8 bases match TRBD1. The receptor comes from a woman between 50 and 59 years old with active or convalescent COVID-19. Sequenced input: peripheral blood. CDR3 residues: CASSLGQGLGYTF. The CDR3 coding sequence is TGTGCCAGCAGCCTCGGACAGGGCCTCGGCTACACCTTC.